What follows describes a single T cell receptor (beta chain). In building TCR beta libraries, iRepertoire HTBI primers were used together with Arm-PCR of CDR3 regions. Via MiXCR, TCRdb re-called the multiplex PCR reads, giving one row per CDR3 protein. The table shows hundreds of thousands of distinct CDR3 sequences, with about 20% occurring only once. The entry originates in a study of regulatory T cells in long-lasting Graves disease. The V gene's germline CDR1 is SEHNR and CDR2 FQNEAQ (reference sequence). V lost 5 bases and J 7 bases, leaving 12 bases between the germline ends. This CDR3 has 13 amino acids. Time point reported: persistent/refractory GD, antithyroid drugs over 5 years with positive TRAb. Preparation of the TCR library used RNA extracted from PBMCs.

This sequence joins TRBV7-9 and TRBJ1-5, with D hard to call. The sequencing here drew on peripheral blood mononuclear cells (PBMCs), taken when the disease was refractory, from a patient treated with antithyroid drugs. The sequence was obtained from a female donor with Graves disease. The CDR3 spells CASSPLSDQPQHF. The CDR3 region has the DNA TGTGCCAGCAGCCCTCTATCCGACCAGCCCCAGCATTTT.